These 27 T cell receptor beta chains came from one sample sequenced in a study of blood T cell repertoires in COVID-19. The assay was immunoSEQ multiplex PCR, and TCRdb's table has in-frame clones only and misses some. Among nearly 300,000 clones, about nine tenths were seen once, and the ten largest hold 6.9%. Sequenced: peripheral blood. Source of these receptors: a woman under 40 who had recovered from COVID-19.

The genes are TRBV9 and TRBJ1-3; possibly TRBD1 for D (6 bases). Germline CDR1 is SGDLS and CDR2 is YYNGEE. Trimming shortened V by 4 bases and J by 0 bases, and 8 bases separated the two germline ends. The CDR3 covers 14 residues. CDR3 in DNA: TGTGCCAGCAGCCCAGGGGCCTCTGGAAACACCATATATTTT. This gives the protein CASSPGASGNTIYF.

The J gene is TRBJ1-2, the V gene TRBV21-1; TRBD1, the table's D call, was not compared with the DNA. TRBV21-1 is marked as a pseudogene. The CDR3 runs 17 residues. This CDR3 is CASVIGAAPCWDYGYTF. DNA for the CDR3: TGTGCCAGCGTCATTGGGGCAGCCCCTTGCTGGGACTATGGCTACACCTTC.

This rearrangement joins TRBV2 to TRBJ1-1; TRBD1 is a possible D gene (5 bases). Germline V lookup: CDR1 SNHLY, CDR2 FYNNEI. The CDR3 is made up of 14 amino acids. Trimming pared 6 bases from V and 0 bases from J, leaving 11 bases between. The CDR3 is CASSPDSLNTEAFF. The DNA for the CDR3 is TGTGCCAGCAGCCCAGACAGTCTGAACACTGAAGCTTTCTTT.

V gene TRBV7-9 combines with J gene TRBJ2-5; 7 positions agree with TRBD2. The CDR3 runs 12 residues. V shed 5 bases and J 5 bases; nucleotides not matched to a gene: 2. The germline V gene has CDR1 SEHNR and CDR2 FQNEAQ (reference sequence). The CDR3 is CASSREGETQYF. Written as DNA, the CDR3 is TGTGCCAGCAGCAGGGAGGGGGAGACCCAGTACTTC.

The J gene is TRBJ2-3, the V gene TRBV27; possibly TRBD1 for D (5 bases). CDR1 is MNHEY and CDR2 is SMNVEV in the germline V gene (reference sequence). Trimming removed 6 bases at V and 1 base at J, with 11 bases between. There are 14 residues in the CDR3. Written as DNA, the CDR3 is TGTGCCAGCAGCCCTGGGGCGGGCACAGATACGCAGTATTTT. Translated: CASSPGAGTDTQYF.

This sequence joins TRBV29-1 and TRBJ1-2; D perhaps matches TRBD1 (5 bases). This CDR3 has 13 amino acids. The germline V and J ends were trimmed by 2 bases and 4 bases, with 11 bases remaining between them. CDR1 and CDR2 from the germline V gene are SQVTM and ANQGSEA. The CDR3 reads CSVERGGAYGYTF. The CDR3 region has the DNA TGCAGCGTTGAAAGAGGTGGGGCCTATGGCTACACCTTC.

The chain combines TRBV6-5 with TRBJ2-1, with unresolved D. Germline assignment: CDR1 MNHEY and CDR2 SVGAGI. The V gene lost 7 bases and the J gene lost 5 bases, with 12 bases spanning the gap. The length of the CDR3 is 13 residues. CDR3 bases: TGTGCCAGCACAGGCCTGACCAACAATGAGCAGTTCTTC. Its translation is CASTGLTNNEQFF.

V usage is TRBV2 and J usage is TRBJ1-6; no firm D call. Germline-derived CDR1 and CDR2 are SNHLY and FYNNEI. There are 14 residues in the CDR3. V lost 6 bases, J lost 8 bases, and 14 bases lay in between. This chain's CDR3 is CASSLRGSDSPLHF. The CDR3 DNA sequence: TGTGCCAGCAGCCTTCGGGGATCTGATTCACCCCTCCACTTT.

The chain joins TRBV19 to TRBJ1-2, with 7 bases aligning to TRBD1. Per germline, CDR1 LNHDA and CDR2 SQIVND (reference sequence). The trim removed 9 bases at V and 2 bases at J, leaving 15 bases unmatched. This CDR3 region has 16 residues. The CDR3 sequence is CASRQGGGLRNYGYTF. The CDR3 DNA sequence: TGTGCCAGCAGACAGGGTGGAGGGTTAAGAAACTATGGCTACACCTTC.

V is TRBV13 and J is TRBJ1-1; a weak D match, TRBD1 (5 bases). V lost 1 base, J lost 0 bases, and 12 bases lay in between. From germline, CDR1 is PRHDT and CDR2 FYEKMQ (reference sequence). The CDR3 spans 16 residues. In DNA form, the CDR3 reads TGTGCCAGCAGCTTAGTTAGGGGTTTAATGAACACTGAAGCTTTCTTT. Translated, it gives CASSLVRGLMNTEAFF.

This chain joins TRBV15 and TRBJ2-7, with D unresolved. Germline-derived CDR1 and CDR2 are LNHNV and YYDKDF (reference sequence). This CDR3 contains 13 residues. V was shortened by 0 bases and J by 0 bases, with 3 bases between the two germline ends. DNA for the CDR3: TGTGCCACCAGCAGAGATAGCTCCTACGAGCAGTACTTC. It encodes CATSRDSSYEQYF.

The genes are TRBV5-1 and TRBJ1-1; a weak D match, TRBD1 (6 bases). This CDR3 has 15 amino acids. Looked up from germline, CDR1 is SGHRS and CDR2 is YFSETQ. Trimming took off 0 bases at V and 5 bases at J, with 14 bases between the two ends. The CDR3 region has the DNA TGCGCCAGCAGCTTGGGAGCGACAGGTTTGACTGAAGCTTTCTTT. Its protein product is CASSLGATGLTEAFF. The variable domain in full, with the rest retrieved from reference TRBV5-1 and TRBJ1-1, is KAGVTQTPRYLIKTRGQQVTLSCSPISGHRSVSWYQQTPGQGLQFLFEYFSETQRNKGNFPGRFSGRQFSNSRSEMNVSTLELGDSALYLCASSLGATGLTEAFFGQGTRLTVV.

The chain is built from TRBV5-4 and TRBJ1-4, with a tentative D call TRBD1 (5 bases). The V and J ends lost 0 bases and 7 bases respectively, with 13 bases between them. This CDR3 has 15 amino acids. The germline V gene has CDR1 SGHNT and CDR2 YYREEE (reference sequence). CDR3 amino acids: CASSLGGDIGEKLFF. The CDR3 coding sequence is TGTGCCAGCAGCTTGGGGGGCGATATTGGTGAAAAACTGTTTTTT.

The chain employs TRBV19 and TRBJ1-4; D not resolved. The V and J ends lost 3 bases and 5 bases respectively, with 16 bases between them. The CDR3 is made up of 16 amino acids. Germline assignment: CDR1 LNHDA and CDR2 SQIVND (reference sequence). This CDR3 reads CASSMASSSGNEKLFF. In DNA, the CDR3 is TGTGCCAGTAGTATGGCTTCTTCATCGGGAAATGAAAAACTGTTTTTT.

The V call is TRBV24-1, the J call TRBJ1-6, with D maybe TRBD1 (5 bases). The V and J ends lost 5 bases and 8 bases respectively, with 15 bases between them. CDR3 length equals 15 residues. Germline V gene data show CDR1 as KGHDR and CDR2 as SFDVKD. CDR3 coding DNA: TGTGCCACCAGTGTATTAGGGGTCGGAGATTCACCCCTCCACTTT. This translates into CATSVLGVGDSPLHF.

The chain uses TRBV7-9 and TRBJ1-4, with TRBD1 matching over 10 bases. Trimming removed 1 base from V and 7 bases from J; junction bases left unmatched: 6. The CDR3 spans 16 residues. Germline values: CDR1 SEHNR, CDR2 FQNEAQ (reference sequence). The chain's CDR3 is CASSLDPGQGSEKLFF. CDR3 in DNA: TGTGCCAGCAGCTTAGATCCGGGACAGGGGTCTGAAAAACTGTTTTTT.

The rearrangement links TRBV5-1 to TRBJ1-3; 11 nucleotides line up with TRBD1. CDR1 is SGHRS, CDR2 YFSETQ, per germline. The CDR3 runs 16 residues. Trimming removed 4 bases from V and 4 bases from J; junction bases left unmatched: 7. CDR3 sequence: CASSLGTGGFGNTIYF. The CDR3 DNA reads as TGCGCCAGCAGCCTCGGGACAGGGGGATTCGGAAACACCATATATTTT.

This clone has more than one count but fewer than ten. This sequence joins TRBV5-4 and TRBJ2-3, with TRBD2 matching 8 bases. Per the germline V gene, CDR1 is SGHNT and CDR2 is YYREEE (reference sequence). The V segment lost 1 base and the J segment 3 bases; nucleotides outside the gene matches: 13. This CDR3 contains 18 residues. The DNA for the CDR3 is TGTGCCAGCAGCTTGCGGGGGGGGAATGGTCCGGAAACAGATACGCAGTATTTT. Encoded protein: CASSLRGGNGPETDTQYF.

CDR3 region: CASSWARNTEAFF. CDR3 nucleotide sequence: TGTGCCAGTAGTTGGGCGAGGAACACTGAAGCTTTCTTT. V usage is TRBV19 and J usage is TRBJ1-1; D gene uncertain. CDR1 and CDR2 from the germline V gene are LNHDA and SQIVND (reference sequence). CDR3 length: 13 amino acids. Trimming took 5 bases from V and 1 from J, leaving 8 bases between them.

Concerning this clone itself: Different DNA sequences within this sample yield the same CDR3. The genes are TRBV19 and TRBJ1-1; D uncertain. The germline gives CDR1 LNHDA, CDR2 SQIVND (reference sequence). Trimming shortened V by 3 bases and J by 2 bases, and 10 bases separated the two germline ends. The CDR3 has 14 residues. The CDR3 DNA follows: TGTGCCAGTAGTATTAGCGGCGGTAACACTGAAGCTTTCTTT. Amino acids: CASSISGGNTEAFF.

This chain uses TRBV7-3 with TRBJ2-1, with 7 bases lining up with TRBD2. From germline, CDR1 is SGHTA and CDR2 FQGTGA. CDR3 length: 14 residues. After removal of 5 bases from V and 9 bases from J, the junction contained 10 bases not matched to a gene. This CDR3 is CASSLYATSVEQFF. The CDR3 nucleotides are TGTGCCAGCAGCCTATACGCTACTAGCGTTGAGCAGTTCTTC.

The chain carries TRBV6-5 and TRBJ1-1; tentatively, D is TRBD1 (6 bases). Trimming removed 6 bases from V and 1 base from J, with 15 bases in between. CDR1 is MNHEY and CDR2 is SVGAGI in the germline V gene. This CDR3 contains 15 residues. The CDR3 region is CASSLLGHSNTEAFF. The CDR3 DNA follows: TGTGCCAGCAGCCTATTGGGACATTCGAACACTGAAGCTTTCTTT.

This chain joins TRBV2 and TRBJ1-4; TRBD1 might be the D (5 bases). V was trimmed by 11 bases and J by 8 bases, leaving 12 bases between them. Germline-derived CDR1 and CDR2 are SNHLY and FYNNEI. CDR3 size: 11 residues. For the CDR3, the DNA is TGTGCCGGGGCCCTCGGGGAAAAACTGTTTTTT. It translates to CAGALGEKLFF.

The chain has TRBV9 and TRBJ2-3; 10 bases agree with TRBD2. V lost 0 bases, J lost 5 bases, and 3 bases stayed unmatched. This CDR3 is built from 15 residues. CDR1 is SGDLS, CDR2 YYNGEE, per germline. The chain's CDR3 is CASSVVASGGDTQYF. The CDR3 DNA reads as TGTGCCAGCAGCGTAGTGGCTAGCGGGGGAGATACGCAGTATTTT.

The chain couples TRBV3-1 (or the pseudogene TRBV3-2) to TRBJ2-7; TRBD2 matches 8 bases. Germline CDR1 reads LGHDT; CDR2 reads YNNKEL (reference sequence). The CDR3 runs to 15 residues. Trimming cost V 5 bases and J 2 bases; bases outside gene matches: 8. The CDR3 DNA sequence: TGTGCCAGCAGCTCGGGGGGGGCGAGGCCCTACGAGCAGTACTTC. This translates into CASSSGGARPYEQYF.

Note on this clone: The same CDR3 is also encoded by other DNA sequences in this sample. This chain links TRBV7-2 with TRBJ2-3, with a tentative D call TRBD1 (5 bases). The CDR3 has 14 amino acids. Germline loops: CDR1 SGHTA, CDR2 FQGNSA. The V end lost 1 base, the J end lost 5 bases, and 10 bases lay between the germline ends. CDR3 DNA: TGTGCCAGCAGCTTAGGGGGCCCGGGAGATACGCAGTATTTT. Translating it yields CASSLGGPGDTQYF.

In DNA, the CDR3 is TGTGCCAGCAGCTTGTTGGAGGCGGGGCCCTACGAGCAGTACTTC. Translation gives CASSLLEAGPYEQYF. V is TRBV5-6 and J is TRBJ2-7; D may be TRBD2 (6 bases). V was clipped by 1 base and J by 2 bases, with 13 bases between them. The germline CDR1 and CDR2 sequences are SGHDT and YYEEEE. This CDR3 is built from 15 residues.